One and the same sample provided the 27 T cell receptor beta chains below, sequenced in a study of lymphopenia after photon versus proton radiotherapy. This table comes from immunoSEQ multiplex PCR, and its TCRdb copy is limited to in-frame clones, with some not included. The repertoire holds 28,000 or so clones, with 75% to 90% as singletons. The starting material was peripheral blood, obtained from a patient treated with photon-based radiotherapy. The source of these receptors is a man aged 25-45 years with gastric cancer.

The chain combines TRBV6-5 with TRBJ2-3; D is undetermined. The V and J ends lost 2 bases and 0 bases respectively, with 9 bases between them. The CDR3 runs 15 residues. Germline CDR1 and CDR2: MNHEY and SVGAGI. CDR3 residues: CASSYQRPSTDTQYF. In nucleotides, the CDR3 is TGTGCCAGCAGTTACCAGCGCCCGAGCACAGATACGCAGTATTTT.

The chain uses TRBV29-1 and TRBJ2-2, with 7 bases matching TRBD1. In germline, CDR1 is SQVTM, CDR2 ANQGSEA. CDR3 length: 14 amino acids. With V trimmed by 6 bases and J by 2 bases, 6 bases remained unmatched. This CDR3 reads CSVIQGPNTGELFF. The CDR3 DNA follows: TGCAGCGTGATACAGGGGCCCAACACCGGGGAGCTGTTTTTT.

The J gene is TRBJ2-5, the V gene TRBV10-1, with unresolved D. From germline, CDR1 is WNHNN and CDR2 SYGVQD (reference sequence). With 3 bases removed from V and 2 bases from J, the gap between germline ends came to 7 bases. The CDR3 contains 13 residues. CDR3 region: CASSDGRQETQYF. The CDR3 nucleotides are TGCGCCAGCAGTGATGGAAGGCAAGAGACCCAGTACTTC.

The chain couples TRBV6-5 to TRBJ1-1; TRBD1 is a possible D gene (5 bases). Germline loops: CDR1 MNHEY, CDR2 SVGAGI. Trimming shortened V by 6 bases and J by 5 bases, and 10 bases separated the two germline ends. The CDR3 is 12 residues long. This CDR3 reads CASSRGGTEAFF. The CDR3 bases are TGTGCCAGCAGCCGGGGGGGTACTGAAGCTTTCTTT.

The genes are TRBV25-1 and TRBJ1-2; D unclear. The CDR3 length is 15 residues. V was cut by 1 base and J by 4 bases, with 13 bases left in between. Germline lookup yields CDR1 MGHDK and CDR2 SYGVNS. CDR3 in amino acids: CASSESNRATYGYTF. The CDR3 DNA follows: TGTGCCAGCAGTGAATCAAACCGCGCTACCTATGGCTACACCTTC.

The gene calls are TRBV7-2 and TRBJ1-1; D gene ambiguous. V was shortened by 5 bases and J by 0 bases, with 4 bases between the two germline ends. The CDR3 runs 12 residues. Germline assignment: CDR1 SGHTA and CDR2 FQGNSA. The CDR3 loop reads CASSRVNTEAFF. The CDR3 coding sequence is TGTGCCAGCAGCCGAGTGAACACTGAAGCTTTCTTT.

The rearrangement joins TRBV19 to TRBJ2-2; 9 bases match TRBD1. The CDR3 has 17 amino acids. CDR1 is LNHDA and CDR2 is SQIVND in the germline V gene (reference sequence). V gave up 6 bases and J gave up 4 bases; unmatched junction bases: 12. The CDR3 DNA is TGTGCCAGTAGCACCTCCGGGACAGGGTCTAGCACCGGGGAGCTGTTTTTT. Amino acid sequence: CASSTSGTGSSTGELFF.

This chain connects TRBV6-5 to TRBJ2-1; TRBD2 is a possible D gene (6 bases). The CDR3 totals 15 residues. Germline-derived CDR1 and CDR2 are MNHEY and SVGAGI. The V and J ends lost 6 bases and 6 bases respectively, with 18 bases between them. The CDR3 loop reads CASSRAGPATNEQFF. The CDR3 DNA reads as TGTGCCAGCAGCCGAGCGGGCCCGGCGACCAATGAGCAGTTCTTC.

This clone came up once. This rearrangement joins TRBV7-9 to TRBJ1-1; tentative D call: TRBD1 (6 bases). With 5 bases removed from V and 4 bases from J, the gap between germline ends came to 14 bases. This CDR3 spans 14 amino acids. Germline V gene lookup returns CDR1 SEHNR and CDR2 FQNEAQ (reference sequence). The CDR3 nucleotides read TGTGCCAGCAGCCCCTCCCTCAGGGGCACTGAAGCTTTCTTT. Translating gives CASSPSLRGTEAFF.

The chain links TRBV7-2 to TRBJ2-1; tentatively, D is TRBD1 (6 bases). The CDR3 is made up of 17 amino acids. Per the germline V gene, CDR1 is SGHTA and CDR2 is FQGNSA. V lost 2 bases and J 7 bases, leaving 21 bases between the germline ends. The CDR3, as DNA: TGTGCCAGCAGCTTATTGTCAGGGGCGGGTATTCCGAATGAGCAGTTCTTC. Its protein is CASSLLSGAGIPNEQFF.

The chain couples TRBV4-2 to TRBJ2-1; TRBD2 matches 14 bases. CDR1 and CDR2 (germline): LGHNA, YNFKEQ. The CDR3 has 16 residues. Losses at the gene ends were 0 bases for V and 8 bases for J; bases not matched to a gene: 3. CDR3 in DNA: TGTGCCAGCAGCCAAGAGGGACTAGCGGGAGTTGATGAGCAGTTCTTC. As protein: CASSQEGLAGVDEQFF.

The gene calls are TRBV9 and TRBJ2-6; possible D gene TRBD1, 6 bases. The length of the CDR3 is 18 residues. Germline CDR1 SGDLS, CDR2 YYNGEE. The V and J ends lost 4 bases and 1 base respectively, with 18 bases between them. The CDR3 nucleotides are TGTGCCAGCAGCCCACCGGACAGCGAACCATCTGGGGCCAACGTCCTGACTTTC. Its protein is CASSPPDSEPSGANVLTF.

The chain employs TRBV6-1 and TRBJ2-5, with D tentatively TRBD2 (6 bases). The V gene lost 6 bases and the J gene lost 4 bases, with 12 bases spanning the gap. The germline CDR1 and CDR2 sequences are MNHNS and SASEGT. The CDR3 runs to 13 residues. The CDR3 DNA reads TGTGCCAGCAGCCCGGGACTTGGAGAGACCCAGTACTTC. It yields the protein CASSPGLGETQYF.

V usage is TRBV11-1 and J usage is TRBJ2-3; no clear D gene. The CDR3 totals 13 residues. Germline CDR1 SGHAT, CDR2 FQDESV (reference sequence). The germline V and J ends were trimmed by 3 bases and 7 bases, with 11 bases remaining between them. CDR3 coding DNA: TGTGCCAGCAGCTTGGTCCCGGGTAATACGCAGTATTTT. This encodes CASSLVPGNTQYF.

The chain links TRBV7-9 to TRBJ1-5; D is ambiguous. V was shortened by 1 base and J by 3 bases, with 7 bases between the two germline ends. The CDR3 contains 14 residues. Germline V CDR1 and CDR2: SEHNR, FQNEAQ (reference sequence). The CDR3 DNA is TGTGCCAGCAGCTTAGGCGGGCTCAATCAGCCCCAGCATTTT. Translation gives CASSLGGLNQPQHF.

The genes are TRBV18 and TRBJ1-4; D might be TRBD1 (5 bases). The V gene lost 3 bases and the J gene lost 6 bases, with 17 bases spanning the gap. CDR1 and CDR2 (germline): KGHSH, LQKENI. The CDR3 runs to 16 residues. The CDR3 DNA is TGTGCCAGCTCACCTAACGCCGGCAGGGTGGATGAAAAACTGTTTTTT. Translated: CASSPNAGRVDEKLFF.

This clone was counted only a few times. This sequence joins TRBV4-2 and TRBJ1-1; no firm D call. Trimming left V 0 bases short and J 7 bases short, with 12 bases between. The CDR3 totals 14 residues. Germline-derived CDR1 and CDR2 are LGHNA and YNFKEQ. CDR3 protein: CASSQDGKQSEAFF. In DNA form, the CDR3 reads TGTGCCAGCAGCCAAGACGGTAAACAGAGTGAAGCTTTCTTT.

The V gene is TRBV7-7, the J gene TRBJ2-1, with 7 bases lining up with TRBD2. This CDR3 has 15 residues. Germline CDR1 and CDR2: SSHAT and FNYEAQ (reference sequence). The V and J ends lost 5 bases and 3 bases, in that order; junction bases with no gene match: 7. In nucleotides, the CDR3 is TGTGCCAGCAGCCTCCGGGCGGGAGACTACAATGAGCAGTTCTTC. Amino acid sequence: CASSLRAGDYNEQFF. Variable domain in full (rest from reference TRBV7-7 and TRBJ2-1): GAGVSQSPRYKVTKRGQDVTLRCDPISSHATLYWYQQALGQGPEFLTYFNYEAQPDKSGLPSDRFSAERPEGSISTLTIQRTEQRDSAMYRCASSLRAGDYNEQFFGPGTRLTVL.

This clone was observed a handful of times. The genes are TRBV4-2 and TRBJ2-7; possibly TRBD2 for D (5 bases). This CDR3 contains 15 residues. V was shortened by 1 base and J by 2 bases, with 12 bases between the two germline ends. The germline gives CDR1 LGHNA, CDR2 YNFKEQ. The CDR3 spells CASSQADSEPYEQYF. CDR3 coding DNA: TGTGCCAGCAGCCAAGCGGACTCGGAGCCCTACGAGCAGTACTTC.

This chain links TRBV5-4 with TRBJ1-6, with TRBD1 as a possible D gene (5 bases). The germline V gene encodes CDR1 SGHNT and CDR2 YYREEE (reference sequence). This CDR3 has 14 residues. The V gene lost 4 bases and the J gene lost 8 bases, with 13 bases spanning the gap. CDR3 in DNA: TGTGCCAGCAGCGATACAGGTTCGGATTCACCCCTCCACTTT. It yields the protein CASSDTGSDSPLHF.

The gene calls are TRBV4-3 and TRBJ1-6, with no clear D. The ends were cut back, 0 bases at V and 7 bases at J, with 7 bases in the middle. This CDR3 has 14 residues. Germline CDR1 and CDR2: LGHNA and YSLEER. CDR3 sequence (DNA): TGCGCCAGCAGCCAAGATCGAACGAATTCACCCCTCCACTTT. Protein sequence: CASSQDRTNSPLHF.

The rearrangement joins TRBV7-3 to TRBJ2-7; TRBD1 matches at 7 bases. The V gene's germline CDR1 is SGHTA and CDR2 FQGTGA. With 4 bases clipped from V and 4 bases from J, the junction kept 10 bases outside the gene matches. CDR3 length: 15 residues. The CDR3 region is CASSSAGTAVYEQYF. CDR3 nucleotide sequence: TGTGCCAGCAGCTCCGCCGGGACAGCCGTATACGAGCAGTACTTC.

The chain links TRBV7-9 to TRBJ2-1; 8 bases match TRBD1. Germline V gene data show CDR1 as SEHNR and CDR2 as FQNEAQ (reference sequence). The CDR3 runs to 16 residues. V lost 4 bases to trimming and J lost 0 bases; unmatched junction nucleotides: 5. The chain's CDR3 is CASSSLDRGSYNEQFF. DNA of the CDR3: TGTGCCAGCAGCTCCCTAGACAGGGGCTCCTACAATGAGCAGTTCTTC. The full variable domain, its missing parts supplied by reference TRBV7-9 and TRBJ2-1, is DTGVSQNPRHKITKRGQNVTFRCDPISEHNRLYWYRQTLGQGPEFLTYFQNEAQLEKSRLLSDRFSAERPKGSFSTLEIQRTEQGDSAMYLCASSSLDRGSYNEQFFGPGTRLTVL.

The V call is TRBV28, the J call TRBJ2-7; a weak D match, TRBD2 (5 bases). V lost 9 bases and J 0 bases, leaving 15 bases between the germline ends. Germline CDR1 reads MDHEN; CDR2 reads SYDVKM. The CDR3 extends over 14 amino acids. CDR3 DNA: TGTGCCAGTTTACCGGGGTCCAGCTCCTACGAGCAGTACTTC. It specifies CASLPGSSSYEQYF.

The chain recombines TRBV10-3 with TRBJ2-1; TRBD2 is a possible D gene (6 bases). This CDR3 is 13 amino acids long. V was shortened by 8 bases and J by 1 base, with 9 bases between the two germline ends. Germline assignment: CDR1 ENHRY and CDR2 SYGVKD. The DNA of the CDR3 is TGTGCCATCGGAGGGACTTCCTACAATGAGCAGTTCTTC. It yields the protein CAIGGTSYNEQFF.

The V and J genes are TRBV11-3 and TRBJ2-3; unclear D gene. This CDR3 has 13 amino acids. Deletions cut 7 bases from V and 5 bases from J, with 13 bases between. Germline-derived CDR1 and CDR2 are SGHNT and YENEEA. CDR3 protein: CASTELGIDTQYF. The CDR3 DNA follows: TGTGCCAGCACCGAATTAGGAATAGATACGCAGTATTTT.

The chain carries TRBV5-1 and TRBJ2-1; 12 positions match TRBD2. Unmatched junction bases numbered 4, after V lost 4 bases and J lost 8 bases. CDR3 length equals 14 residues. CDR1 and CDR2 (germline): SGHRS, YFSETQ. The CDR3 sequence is CASSAGTSGYEQFF. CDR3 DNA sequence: TGCGCCAGCAGCGCCGGGACTAGCGGGTATGAGCAGTTCTTC. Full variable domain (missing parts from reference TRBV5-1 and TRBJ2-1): KAGVTQTPRYLIKTRGQQVTLSCSPISGHRSVSWYQQTPGQGLQFLFEYFSETQRNKGNFPGRFSGRQFSNSRSEMNVSTLELGDSALYLCASSAGTSGYEQFFGPGTRLTVL.